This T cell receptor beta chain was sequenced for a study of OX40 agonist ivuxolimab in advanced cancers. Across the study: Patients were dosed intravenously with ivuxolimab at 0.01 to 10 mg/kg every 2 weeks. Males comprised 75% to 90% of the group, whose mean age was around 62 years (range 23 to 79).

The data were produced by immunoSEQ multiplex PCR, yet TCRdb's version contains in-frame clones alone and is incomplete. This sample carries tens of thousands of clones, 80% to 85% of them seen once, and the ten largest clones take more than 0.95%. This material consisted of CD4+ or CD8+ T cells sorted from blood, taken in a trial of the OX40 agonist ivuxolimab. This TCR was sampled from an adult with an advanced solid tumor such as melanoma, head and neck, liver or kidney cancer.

In nucleotides, the CDR3 is TGTGCCAGCAGCTCTGGACGGTGGAACACTGAAGCTTTCTTT. It codes for CASSSGRWNTEAFF. The chain recombines TRBV7-2 with TRBJ1-1, with D unresolved. Germline V gives CDR1 SGHTA, CDR2 FQGNSA. This CDR3 is built from 14 residues. V lost 4 bases to trimming and J lost 1 base, with 10 bases between them. The whole variable domain, remainder taken from reference TRBV7-2 and TRBJ1-1, is GAGVSQSPSNKVTEKGKDVELRCDPISGHTALYWYRQSLGQGLEFLIYFQGNSAPDKSGLPSDRFSAERTGGSVSTLTIQRTQQEDSAVYLCASSSGRWNTEAFFGQGTRLTVV.